The 26 T cell receptor beta chains presented below share a single source sample, sequenced in a study of spatial heterogeneity in lung cancer. TCRdb reprocessed the 5' RACE reads via MiXCR and lists one record per CDR3 protein. This sample has over 5,500 distinct CDR3 sequences; about 20% occur once, and the top ten carry approximately 16%. The time point is: sample taken at primary tumor resection. Material: normal lung tissue next to the tumor, obtained at surgery. Receptor source: a male donor with early-stage non-small cell lung cancer.

This clonotype has just a few counts. The CDR3 nucleotides read TGTGCCAGCAGCTTAAACAGAGATAATTCACCCCTCCACTTT. Its translation: CASSLNRDNSPLHF. J is TRBJ1-6 and V is TRBV7-3; D remains ambiguous. The V end lost 1 base, the J end lost 5 bases, and 6 bases lay between the germline ends. The CDR3 totals 14 residues. In germline, CDR1 is SGHTA, CDR2 FQGTGA.

Note on this clonotype: A much larger clone lies one base from this, so it may be a read error. The chain is built from TRBV11-2 and TRBJ2-3; no clear D gene. CDR3 size: 12 residues. The germline gives CDR1 SGHAT, CDR2 FQNNGV. The CDR3 spells CASSYTTDMQYF. CDR3 bases: TGTGCCAGCAGTTATACCACAGATATGCAGTATTTT.

This clonotype turned up a few times. The chain uses TRBV7-2 and TRBJ2-2; weak D call: TRBD1 (5 bases). Trimming pared 4 bases from V and 6 bases from J, leaving 12 bases between. Germline V lookup: CDR1 SGHTA, CDR2 FQGNSA. CDR3 length equals 14 residues. The CDR3 reads CASSSPRQPGELFF. The CDR3 DNA follows: TGTGCCAGCAGCTCCCCCCGACAGCCCGGGGAGCTGTTTTTT.

The chain employs TRBV9 and TRBJ2-1; the D gene is possibly TRBD1 (5 bases). The CDR3 totals 11 residues. From germline, CDR1 is SGDLS and CDR2 YYNGEE. V was pared by 7 bases and J by 8 bases, with 10 bases between. This CDR3 is CASGAFYEQFF. The DNA for the CDR3 is TGTGCCAGCGGGGCTTTTTATGAGCAGTTCTTC.

V and J are TRBV19 and TRBJ1-2; maybe TRBD1 (6 bases). Trimming cost V 6 bases and J 2 bases, with 22 bases left between them. The CDR3 length is 17 residues. From germline, CDR1 is LNHDA and CDR2 SQIVND (reference sequence). CDR3 protein: CASRGPPSRDTNYGYTF. Written as DNA, the CDR3 is TGTGCCAGTAGAGGCCCTCCCAGCCGGGACACGAACTATGGCTACACCTTC. Drawing the rest from reference TRBV19 and TRBJ1-2, the complete variable domain is DGGITQSPKYLFRKEGQNVTLSCEQNLNHDAMYWYRQDPGQGLRLIYYSQIVNDFQKGDIAEGYSVSREKKESFPLTVTSAQKNPTAFYLCASRGPPSRDTNYGYTFGSGTRLTVV.

In this sample, this clonotype turned up a few times. The CDR3 loop is CASSPGQYTDTQYF. DNA for the CDR3: TGTGCCAGCTCACCAGGGCAGTACACAGATACGCAGTATTTT. The chain uses TRBV18 and TRBJ2-3; unclear D gene. The ends were cut back, 2 bases at V and 2 bases at J, with 8 bases in the middle. Looked up from germline, CDR1 is KGHSH and CDR2 is LQKENI. CDR3 length: 14 residues.

The J gene is TRBJ2-3, the V gene TRBV29-1; TRBD2 agrees at 8 bases. Germline CDR1 is SQVTM and CDR2 is ANQGSEA. V shed 6 bases, J shed 2 bases, and the junction held 10 bases outside the gene matches. The CDR3 consists of 15 residues. The CDR3 bases are TGCAGCGTGCAGGCGAGCGGGAGTGACACAGATACGCAGTATTTT. It specifies CSVQASGSDTDTQYF.

The V call is TRBV11-2, the J call TRBJ2-7; 13 nucleotides agree with TRBD2. This CDR3 region has 17 residues. V was clipped by 1 base and J by 3 bases; unmatched bases: 6. The V gene's germline CDR1 is SGHAT and CDR2 FQNNGV. In DNA, the CDR3 is TGTGCCAGCAGCTTAGGTTTCGGGACTAGCGGGGTCTACGAGCAGTACTTC. It codes for CASSLGFGTSGVYEQYF.

This clonotype came up a few times. The chain has TRBV10-2 and TRBJ1-5, with D hard to call. V shed 0 bases and J shed 4 bases, with 7 bases lying between them. The germline CDR1 and CDR2 sequences are WSHSY and SAAADI. The CDR3 extends over 14 amino acids. The CDR3 loop reads CASSESSPNQPQHF. The CDR3 DNA reads TGCGCCAGCAGTGAGTCTTCGCCAAATCAGCCCCAGCATTTT.

The chain couples TRBV7-9 to TRBJ2-1, with a possible D match to TRBD2 (6 bases). The V gene's germline CDR1 is SEHNR and CDR2 FQNEAQ (reference sequence). With 6 bases removed from V and 7 bases from J, the gap between germline ends came to 16 bases. CDR3 size: 14 residues. CDR3 protein: CASSPSAYRNEQFF. CDR3 nucleotides: TGTGCCAGCAGTCCTAGCGCCTATCGGAATGAGCAGTTCTTC.

The chain joins TRBV20-1 to TRBJ2-7, with 7 bases aligning to TRBD2. Losses at the gene ends were 7 bases for V and 4 bases for J; bases not matched to a gene: 7. The CDR3 extends over 12 amino acids. Per the germline V gene, CDR1 is DFQATT and CDR2 is SNEGSKA (reference sequence). The CDR3 region is CSVRRESYEQYF. DNA for the CDR3: TGCAGTGTTAGGCGGGAGAGTTACGAGCAGTACTTC.

The table lists this clonotype with a few counts. The CDR3, as DNA: TGTGCCAGCAGCTTATTAAGGAGCAATGAGCAGTTCTTC. Its protein is CASSLLRSNEQFF. V gene TRBV7-8 combines with J gene TRBJ2-1; no clear D gene. V was clipped by 2 bases and J by 6 bases, with 8 bases between them. From germline, CDR1 is SGHVS and CDR2 FQNEAQ. The CDR3 runs to 13 residues.

This clonotype ranks as medium-sized (0.01 to 0.1%). The gene calls are TRBV29-1 and TRBJ2-1; TRBD2 is a possible D gene (6 bases). In germline, CDR1 is SQVTM, CDR2 ANQGSEA. This CDR3 spans 14 amino acids. V lost 5 bases and J 4 bases, leaving 15 bases between the germline ends. The CDR3 sequence is CSVSAIAEYNEQFF. The DNA for the CDR3 is TGCAGCGTTTCGGCGATAGCGGAGTACAATGAGCAGTTCTTC.

This clonotype ranks as medium-sized. The chain carries TRBV12-3 or TRBV12-4 and TRBJ2-5; TRBD2 agrees at 11 bases. V was pared by 4 bases and J by 5 bases, with 12 bases of the junction left unmatched. There are 17 residues in the CDR3. The CDR3 DNA reads TGTGCCAGCAGTTCACCGGCTAGCGGGAGGTCTGGGGAGACCCAGTACTTC. This sequence encodes CASSSPASGRSGETQYF.

This clonotype was counted between two and nine times. The chain is built from TRBV28 and TRBJ1-2; D is perhaps TRBD1 (5 bases). V gave up 7 bases and J gave up 3 bases, with 24 bases separating them. Per germline, CDR1 MDHEN and CDR2 SYDVKM. The CDR3 extends over 17 amino acids. DNA for the CDR3: TGTGCCAGCATCGCGCCAATCGCGACAGCGTCTTACTATGGCTACACCTTC. Translation: CASIAPIATASYYGYTF.

This sequence joins TRBV14 and TRBJ2-7, with D perhaps matching TRBD2 (6 bases). Trimming shortened V by 4 bases and J by 2 bases, and 15 bases separated the two germline ends. The CDR3 consists of 15 residues. Per the germline V gene, CDR1 is SGHDN and CDR2 is FVKESK. The DNA for the CDR3 is TGTGCCAGCAGCCCGACGGGTAGCGGAGCCTACGAGCAGTACTTC. Translation: CASSPTGSGAYEQYF.

This clonotype appeared a few times. The rearrangement joins TRBV29-1 to TRBJ1-5, with 7 bases matching TRBD1. With V trimmed by 5 bases and J by 11 bases, 9 bases remained unmatched. The length of the CDR3 is 12 residues. Looked up from germline, CDR1 is SQVTM and CDR2 is ANQGSEA. The CDR3 DNA reads as TGCAGCGTTTTGATCCCAGGGGGGTCCCAGCATTTT. As protein: CSVLIPGGSQHF.

J is TRBJ2-6 and V is TRBV10-1; D ambiguous. CDR3 length: 13 residues. The germline gives CDR1 WNHNN, CDR2 SYGVQD (reference sequence). V lost 3 bases and J 3 bases, leaving 3 bases between the germline ends. This CDR3 is CASSENGANVLTF. CDR3 in DNA: TGCGCCAGCAGTGAAAATGGGGCCAACGTCCTGACTTTC.

The chain combines TRBV13 with TRBJ2-3, with TRBD2 identical over 11 bases. This CDR3 region has 16 residues. V gave up 1 base and J gave up 4 bases; unmatched junction bases: 4. Germline V CDR1 and CDR2: PRHDT, FYEKMQ (reference sequence). The CDR3 sequence is CASSLELAGVPDTQYF. CDR3 in DNA: TGTGCCAGCAGCTTAGAACTAGCGGGAGTTCCAGATACGCAGTATTTT.

The V and J genes are TRBV29-1 and TRBJ2-7; unclear D gene. From germline, CDR1 is SQVTM and CDR2 ANQGSEA. The CDR3 contains 13 residues. With 6 bases removed from V and 2 bases from J, the gap between germline ends came to 14 bases. The CDR3 DNA follows: TGCAGCGTCCTGTTGTGGGGTCCCTACGAGCAGTACTTC. This translates into CSVLLWGPYEQYF.

The chain carries TRBV9 and TRBJ2-5, with TRBD2 matching 7 bases. CDR1 is SGDLS and CDR2 is YYNGEE in the germline V gene. The CDR3 is 15 amino acids. The V segment lost 0 bases and the J segment 4 bases; nucleotides outside the gene matches: 6. The CDR3 here is CASSVAGGSIETQYF. The CDR3 DNA is TGTGCCAGCAGCGTAGCGGGAGGAAGTATAGAGACCCAGTACTTC. Filled out from reference TRBV9 and TRBJ2-5, the complete variable domain reads DSGVTQTPKHLITATGQRVTLRCSPRSGDLSVYWYQQSLDQGLQFLIQYYNGEERAKGNILERFSAQQFPDLHSELNLSSLELGDSALYFCASSVAGGSIETQYFGPGTRLLVL.

This clonotype was detected only a few times. V and J are TRBV5-5 and TRBJ2-3; D is undetermined. Germline V gene lookup returns CDR1 SGHKS and CDR2 YYEKEE (reference sequence). V lost 0 bases and J lost 2, with 19 bases in between. The CDR3 contains 18 residues. CDR3 sequence: CASSLGRSGGTTTDTQYF. DNA for the CDR3: TGTGCCAGCAGCTTGGGACGATCGGGCGGAACCACCACAGATACGCAGTATTTT.

This clonotype was recorded only once. The V call is TRBV12-3 or TRBV12-4, the J call TRBJ2-3, with D possibly matching TRBD1 (6 bases). The V and J ends lost 3 bases and 9 bases respectively, with 19 bases between them. This CDR3 region has 15 residues. The CDR3: CASSLDSLFPATQYF. The CDR3 bases are TGTGCCAGCAGTTTGGACAGTCTTTTCCCTGCGACGCAGTATTTT.

The chain couples TRBV6-6 to TRBJ2-3; D not resolved. The CDR3 is 14 amino acids. Germline loops: CDR1 MNHNY, CDR2 SVGAGI (reference sequence). The V end was cut by 5 bases, the J end by 1 base, with 10 bases between. The CDR3 loop is CASSPWARTDTQYF. CDR3 DNA sequence: TGTGCCAGCAGTCCCTGGGCCCGCACAGATACGCAGTATTTT.

V is TRBV30 and J is TRBJ2-5; TRBD1 agrees at 10 bases. Trimming cost V 2 bases and J 1 base; bases outside gene matches: 4. The CDR3 is 15 amino acids. Looked up from germline, CDR1 is GTSNPN and CDR2 is SVGIG (reference sequence). The CDR3 protein is CAWSWDRGRQETQYF. CDR3 nucleotide sequence: TGTGCCTGGAGTTGGGACAGGGGTCGCCAAGAGACCCAGTACTTC.

This clonotype was recorded a few times. The chain joins TRBV20-1 to TRBJ2-1, with D possibly TRBD2 on 6 matching bases. Germline lookup yields CDR1 DFQATT and CDR2 SNEGSKA (reference sequence). The CDR3 consists of 16 residues. V lost 0 bases, J lost 5 bases, and 17 bases lay in between. As DNA, the CDR3 is TGCAGTGCTAGAGATGGAGGGACTCCTGGGCACAATGAGCAGTTCTTC. This encodes CSARDGGTPGHNEQFF.